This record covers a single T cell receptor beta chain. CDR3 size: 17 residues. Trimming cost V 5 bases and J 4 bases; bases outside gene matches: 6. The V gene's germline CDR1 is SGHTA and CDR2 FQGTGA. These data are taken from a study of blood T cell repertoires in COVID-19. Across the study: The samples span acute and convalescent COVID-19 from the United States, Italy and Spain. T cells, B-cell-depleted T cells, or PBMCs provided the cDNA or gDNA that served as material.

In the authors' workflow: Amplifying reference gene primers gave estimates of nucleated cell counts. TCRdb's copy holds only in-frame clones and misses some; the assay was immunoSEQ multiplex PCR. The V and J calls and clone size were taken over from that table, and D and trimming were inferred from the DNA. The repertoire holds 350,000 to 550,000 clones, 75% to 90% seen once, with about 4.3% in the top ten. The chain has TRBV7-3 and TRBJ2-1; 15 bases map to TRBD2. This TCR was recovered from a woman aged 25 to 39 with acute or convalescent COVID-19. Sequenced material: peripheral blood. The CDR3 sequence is CASSLGLAGGFYNEQFF. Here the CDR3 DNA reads TGTGCCAGCAGCCTGGGACTAGCGGGGGGATTTTACAATGAGCAGTTCTTC.